This TCR beta chain was recorded in a study of radiation and T cells in renal cell carcinoma. Study context: Nephrectomy followed 15 Gy stereotactic body radiation by 4 weeks.

This CDR3 comprises 14 residues. The germline CDR1 and CDR2 sequences are SEHNR and FQNEAQ (reference sequence). The ends were cut back, 2 bases at V and 10 bases at J, with 14 bases in the middle. General study points: In blood, top tumor clones expanded by 2 weeks, shrinking by 4. Without pretreatment biopsies, baseline tumor clonotype presence was undetermined.

A remark on this clone: Its antigen is unidentified.

Data came from immunoSEQ multiplex PCR; TCRdb stores just in-frame clones and leaves some out. Of about 22,000 clones listed, about 80% were seen once; the top ten hold roughly 37%. Time point given: baseline pretreatment blood. Treatment specified: 15 Gy SBRT to primary tumor, nephrectomy 4 weeks later. After SBRT, blood was collected at 2 and 4 weeks, plus baseline. The receptor's source is a man aged 55 to 70 with renal cell carcinoma. The starting material was blood, obtained from a patient whose treatment included radiotherapy and nephrectomy. The rearrangement uses TRBV7-9 and TRBJ2-2; the D gene is possibly TRBD2 (5 bases). The chain's CDR3 is CASSLRERDQELFF. The CDR3, as DNA: TGTGCCAGCAGCTTAAGAGAGAGGGATCAGGAGCTGTTTTTT.